This T cell receptor beta chain emerged from a study of cytomegalovirus exposure and HLA in healthy donors (dated by TCRdb to about 2017). Looking at the study overall: An earlier analysis of approximately 640 of the donors reported about 250 Gb of sequence data and 117 million unique TCR beta sequences from about 180 million T cells. An early release that covered more than 550 HLA-typed donors contained approximately 300 gigabases of sequencing data and approximately 85 million unique TCR sequences. Of the 350 to 450 genotyped donors, around 81% fell in the genetic ancestry cluster associated with self-reported Caucasian donors. The study aimed to test whether cataloging public T cell receptors could reveal signatures of past pathogen exposure. The study used immunosequencing to profile the T cell repertoires of approximately 690 subjects and linked those repertoires to cytomegalovirus serostatus. A separate validation cohort of more than 100 different subjects was used in addition to the approximately 670-subject first cohort. High-throughput TCR immunosequencing, statistical association of individual TCRs with disease status, and machine learning were combined to predict cytomegalovirus infection status. To study patterns of TCR occurrence, a later analysis re-analyzed previously published TCR beta repertoires from 600 to 750 donors and added high-resolution HLA genotyping. Rather than using new phenotypic data, the later analysis identified candidate immune exposures from TCR beta sequences and from how often those sequences occurred across donors. To decide whether each TCR beta V gene segment behaved as functional or pseudogenic, an earlier analysis of some 570 of the donors relied on high-throughput TCR beta sequencing. Alongside the repertoire data, information on donor age, sex, ethnicity and CMV serostatus was compiled. Genome-wide SNP genotypes for about 60% of the roughly 700 donors were used in a later genetic analysis, which treated that subset as a discovery cohort. Every discovery cohort repertoire had been produced on one sequencing platform. Both class I and class II loci were covered by HLA typing, at four-digit resolution. The number of typed donors differed by locus: about 620-640 for A, B, C, DRB1 and DQB1; 522 for DQA1; 606 for DPA1; and some 450 for DPB1. Because of strong linkage in the cohort, roughly five DR-DQ haplotypes were treated as single units for association and clustering. Among a few hundred genotyped donors of the cohort, an average of approximately 240,000 unique TCR beta nucleotide sequences were sequenced per donor, roughly 18% of them non-productive. General findings and caveats noted by the study authors: Three of the identified cytomegalovirus-associated TCR beta chains were confirmed in vitro to be specific for cytomegalovirus antigens. According to a later analysis, TCR association rates differed among HLA loci, with DRB1 alleles showing the most associated TCRs and HLA-C alleles showing the fewest. In a later genetic analysis, a missense DCLRE1C variant was associated with V-gene and J-gene trimming of TCR beta chains, and the association was replicated in an independent cohort. Cytomegalovirus status was reported to be diagnosed by the classifier with high specificity and sensitivity in both the original and validation cohorts. Correlated functional status among segregating V segments might be attributable to linkage disequilibrium, but an unknown experimental factor could not be ruled out. According to a later genetic analysis, donors in an Asian-associated ancestry cluster had fewer N-insertions in productive TCRs than the roughly 670-donor mean. According to a later analysis, most CMV-associated TCR beta chains appeared to be HLA-restricted, and the HLA associations seemed to be driven largely by CMV exposure. Presence/absence analyses assumed roughly uniform sequencing depth across donors, an assumption that may not hold. For the cohort, immune exposure information was limited to CMV serostatus. A total of 150 to 200 TCR beta chains were listed by the study as associated with cytomegalovirus. A group of highly shared sequence variants was considered likely to be a technical artifact of the sequencing pipeline. Several of the top co-occurrence clusters appeared to be linked to parvovirus B19, influenza, CMV and Epstein-Barr virus, according to a later analysis. This cohort had only TCR beta chains sequenced, and the lack of alpha or paired-chain data limited which features could be detected. Because some donors lacked HLA typing at each locus, the association tests relied only on the typed subset. When HLA alleles, especially DR and DQ, strongly co-occurred, attributing TCR associations to individual alleles was difficult. A later analysis found that HLA-associated TCR beta chains were more clonally expanded and had lower generation probabilities than equally common non-associated chains. Most TCR sequences were observed very rarely across donors, whereas some public TCRs were present in many individuals. In an earlier analysis of a few hundred of the donors, most TCR beta V segments were observed in productive rearrangements about 87% or about 30% of the time, broadly matching IMGT annotations. According to the authors, the approach could potentially be generalized to other disease states and immunological phenotypes. A further reported finding was that TCR beta sequences accurately predicted the HLA-A and HLA-B alleles for most subjects in the first cohort. Specific HLA alleles were associated with about 17,000 TCR beta sequences at a false discovery rate of 0.05 in a later analysis. Approximately 16 rarely observed V segments, including chromosome 9 orphons, were excluded from the earlier analysis of approximately 600 of the donors because counts were too low. Some IMGT-functional V segments, including TRBV6-2 and TRBV6-3, could not be told apart with the 87-base-pair reads, so those segments were excluded.

The CDR3 spans 14 residues, from the cysteine through the phenylalanine. CDR3 DNA is the only sequence kept; it has 42 bases, read in frame from the first base. The germline V gene yields SGHDT for CDR1 and YYEEEE for CDR2. Trimming costs V 4 bases and J 3 bases, and their ends lie 11 bases apart. The library was obtained by the immunoSEQ multiplex PCR assay. For the multiplex PCR, a mixture combining 60 forward primers for TCR Vbeta segments and 13 reverse primers for TCR Jbeta segments was used. A multiplex PCR assay on genomic DNA amplified the CDR3 region of rearranged TCR beta genes. The Illumina HiSeq System was used to sequence the amplified TCR beta libraries as 87-base-pair reads. The original pipeline was this. In a later analysis, around 80 million unique TCR beta chains were counted across the roughly 670 repertoires, and approximately 11 million of these chains were shared by at least two donors. To remove PCR and sequencing errors, raw reads were error-corrected and collapsed into unique sequences using a nearest-neighbor algorithm that merged closely related sequences. V, D and J gene segments were assigned by aligning CDR3 sequences to IMGT reference sequences. For a sequence to be retained, a match of at least six nucleotides was required to both a V gene segment and a J gene segment. A rearrangement was called productive if the CDR3 had no stop codons and remained in frame with V and J, and every other rearrangement was called non-productive. Following IMGT convention, CDR3 was defined as the stretch from the second conserved V-encoded cysteine up to the conserved J-encoded phenylalanine. In an earlier analysis of roughly 610 of the donors, sequences lacking an unambiguous match to a single V gene segment were excluded. In an earlier analysis of around 590 of the donors, a V segment was called functional when productive rearrangements were above 56.7%, and segregating when the standard deviation between donors exceeded 5%. A statistical classification framework was built for diagnosing cytomegalovirus status from the catalog of TCR beta chain sequences. In a later analysis, V and J genes were assigned by comparing TCR nucleotide sequences against IMGT/GENE-DB human TR gene sequences. A later analysis assigned CDR3 sequences and most-parsimonious VDJ recombination scenarios with the TCRdist pipeline. In a later analysis, every TCR beta chain was defined by the combination of its CDR3 amino acid sequence and its V-gene family, and reads without a unique V-gene family were dropped. As a way to deal with suspected cross-contamination and a sequencing artifact, a later analysis dropped under 600 nucleotide sequences that were highly shared and had low generation probability. A later analysis calculated a clonal expansion index for each public chain from normalized within-repertoire ranks of inferred template counts. A later analysis computed generation probabilities with a VDJ recombination model fitted to out-of-frame rearrangements, and checked the results against IGoR. Hypergeometric tests were used in a later analysis to score TCR-TCR, TCR-HLA and TCR-CMV co-occurrence, with a repertoire-size bias correction applied to the TCR pairs. False discovery rates were estimated in a later analysis by permuting HLA or CMV assignments 20 times. In a later analysis, co-occurring TCRs were grouped with DBSCAN, and TCRdist sequence similarity was added when clustering was performed within HLA-allele-positive subsets. Repertoires with fewer than 30,000 or more than 120,000 public chains, plus five repertoires with anomalous nucleotide sharing, were excluded from co-occurrence clustering. TCRdb's version of the immuneACCESS table is confined to in-frame rearrangements and falls short of the full clone set. An unresolved V gene accounts for under half of the shortfall where checked; the remainder is of unknown origin. V, J and clone size are taken as reported in that table, and D and trimming were inferred from the DNA itself. Present in this sample are about 170,000 clones, 80% of which were seen just once. The ten largest clones capture 5.5% to 7.5% of the sample.

With respect to this clone: Its antigen is not yet known. No much larger clonotype is one base removed from it; base qualities were not supplied.

In total, roughly 710 healthy bone marrow donors made up the cohort. Cohort members were all nominally healthy when sampled, although unrecorded immune exposures were likely present. The donor was CMV seropositive and was included in the group of 250 to 350 seropositive cohort members. A peripheral blood sample was provided by each donor, and peripheral blood mononuclear cells were used for TCR beta sequencing. The Qiagen DNeasy Blood Extraction Kit was used to extract genomic DNA from the blood cell samples. Sequenced input: PBMCs. This receptor was identified in a man aged 30 to 45 in good health and CMV-seropositive. This sequence uses TRBV5-6 and TRBJ2-1; the D gene identity is not certain. The CDR3 protein is CASSPRSFYNEQFF. The DNA sequence follows: TGTGCCAGCAGCCCGAGGAGTTTCTACAATGAGCAGTTCTTC.